Sequencing of this T cell receptor (beta chain) was carried out in a study of neurological immune-mediated disorders. General observations from the study: Because no CDR3 amino acid sequences were shared across subjects by expanded clones, private repertoires were suggested in all groups. HTLV-1-associated myelopathy led in TCR clonal expansion, while multiple sclerosis ranked lowest, below healthy controls.

The T cells used for sorted libraries numbered some 1 million, either CD4+ or CD8+. This clonotype was seen at least ten times. Its antigen is unidentified. The trim removed 4 bases at V and 4 bases at J, leaving 5 bases unmatched. CDR3 length: 16 amino acids. Germline V gene lookup returns CDR1 SNHLY and CDR2 FYNNEI. 5'RACE with 10-nucleotide random UMIs generated the cDNA. TCRdb recomputed calls from the 5' RACE reads with MiXCR, one row per CDR3 protein. The repertoire holds roughly 30,000 distinct CDR3 sequences, with around 5.9% as singletons. The TCR sequence derives from a woman aged 45-59 years in good health. Sequencing was performed on CD4+ T cells from blood. The V and J genes are TRBV2 and TRBJ2-2, with 11 bases fitting TRBD2. CDR3 coding DNA: TGTGCCAGCAGTGCAATAGCGGGGGGGGGCACCGGGGAGCTGTTTTTT. Translated: CASSAIAGGGTGELFF.